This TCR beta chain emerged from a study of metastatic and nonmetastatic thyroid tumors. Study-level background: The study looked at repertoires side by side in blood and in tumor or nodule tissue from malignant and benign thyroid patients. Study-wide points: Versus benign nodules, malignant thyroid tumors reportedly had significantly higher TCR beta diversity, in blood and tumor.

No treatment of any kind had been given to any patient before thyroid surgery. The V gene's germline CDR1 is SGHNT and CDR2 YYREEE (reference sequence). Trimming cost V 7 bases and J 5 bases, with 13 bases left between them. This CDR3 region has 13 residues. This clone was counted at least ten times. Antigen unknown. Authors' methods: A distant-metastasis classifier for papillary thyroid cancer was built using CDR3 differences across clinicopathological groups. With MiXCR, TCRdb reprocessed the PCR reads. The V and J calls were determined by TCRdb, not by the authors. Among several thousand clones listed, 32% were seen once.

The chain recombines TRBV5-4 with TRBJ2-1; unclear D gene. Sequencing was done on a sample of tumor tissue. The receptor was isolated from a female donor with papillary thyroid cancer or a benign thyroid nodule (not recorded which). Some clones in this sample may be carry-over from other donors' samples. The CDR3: CASAAINDNEQFF. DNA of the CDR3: TGTGCCAGCGCTGCGATCAATGACAATGAGCAGTTCTTC.